This is a list of T cell receptor beta chains from one sample in a study of shared clonotypes between healthy human individuals. Profiling relied on immunoSEQ multiplex PCR, and the TCRdb table lists in-frame clones only, not all of them. The table has roughly 500,000 clones, 90% to 97% seen once. Material: naive CD4+ T cells sorted from blood. The receptors derive from a woman aged 25 to 39 in good health. CDR3s include the opening cysteine and the closing phenylalanine or tryptophan. Fields, in order: clone size, D gene, V gene, J gene, CDR3 protein, CDR3 DNA. D genes are given only for firm matches. Some rows have no size entry. The others give once, few or many, or a class for an expanded clone.

>-|-|TRBV5-1|TRBJ2-7
CASSLGSTGSFRGQYF
TGCGCCAGCAGCTTAGGATCGACAGGCTCGTTTAGGGGGCAGTACTTC
>-|TRBD2|TRBV15|TRBJ2-7
CATSRDKGLGLGEQYF
TGTGCCACCAGCAGAGATAAGGGACTAGGATTAGGCGAGCAGTACTTC
>-|-|TRBV19|TRBJ1-1
CASTLGRLNTEAFF
TGTGCCAGTACCCTGGGACGGTTGAACACTGAAGCTTTCTTT
>-|-|TRBV5-1|TRBJ2-6
CASSLLAAGANVLTF
TGCGCCAGCAGCTTGTTGGCTGCCGGGGCCAACGTCCTGACTTTC
>-|-|TRBV5-1|TRBJ1-4
CASSLEDGANEKLFF
TGCGCCAGCAGCTTGGAAGACGGAGCTAATGAAAAACTGTTTTTT
>-|TRBD1|TRBV10-1|TRBJ1-1
CASSPDRGRETEAFF
TGCGCCAGCAGCCCCGACAGGGGAAGGGAAACTGAAGCTTTCTTT
>-|TRBD1|TRBV7-9|TRBJ2-7
CASSPGQGNYEQYF
TGTGCCAGCAGCCCGGGACAGGGGAACTACGAGCAGTACTTC
>-|-|TRBV10-3|TRBJ2-7
CAISDPGTASSYEQYF
TGTGCCATCAGTGACCCCGGGACCGCAAGCTCCTACGAGCAGTACTTC
>-|-|TRBV11-2|TRBJ2-4
CASSSRGDPRQAKNIQYF
TGTGCCAGCAGCTCCAGGGGGGACCCACGACAAGCCAAAAACATTCAGTACTTC
>-|-|TRBV9|TRBJ1-4
CASSAEVRNHNEKLFF
TGTGCCAGCAGCGCAGAGGTACGGAATCACAATGAAAAACTGTTTTTT
>-|-|TRBV28|TRBJ1-3
CASSPDINSGNTIYF
TGTGCCAGCAGTCCTGACATCAACTCTGGAAACACCATATATTTT
>-|-|TRBV2|TRBJ1-2
CASSLTENYGYTF
TGTGCCAGCAGTCTGACAGAGAACTATGGCTACACCTTC
>-|TRBD1|TRBV5-1|TRBJ1-2
CASSLGDSQANYGYTF
TGCGCCAGCAGCTTGGGGGACAGTCAAGCTAACTATGGCTACACCTTC
>-|TRBD1|TRBV30|TRBJ1-2
CAWSVGGAGYTF
TGTGCCTGGAGTGTAGGGGGCGCCGGCTACACCTTC
>once|TRBD2|TRBV18|TRBJ2-7
CASSPNLAGMSYEQYF
TGTGCCAGCTCGCCAAATCTAGCGGGAATGTCCTACGAGCAGTACTTC
>once|TRBD1|TRBV5-5|TRBJ2-3
CASSLEGQGAWTQYF
TGTGCCAGCAGCTTGGAGGGACAGGGTGCGTGGACGCAGTATTTT
>-|-|TRBV5-1|TRBJ2-7
CASSPEISYEQYF
TGCGCCAGCAGTCCGGAGATCTCCTACGAGCAGTACTTC
>-|-|TRBV6-6|TRBJ2-7
CASSYGQNYEQYF
TGTGCCAGCAGTTACGGACAGAACTACGAGCAGTACTTC
>-|-|TRBV9|TRBJ1-2
CASSVAERSHYGYTF
TGTGCCAGCAGCGTAGCTGAAAGATCTCACTATGGCTACACCTTC
>-|-|TRBV2|TRBJ2-5
CASSAREKETQYF
TGTGCCAGCAGTGCAAGGGAAAAAGAGACCCAGTACTTC
>-|-|TRBV7-9|TRBJ2-3
CASSLVGSTDTQYF
TGTGCCAGCAGCTTAGTAGGCAGCACAGATACGCAGTATTTT
>-|TRBD1|TRBV7-6|TRBJ2-2
CASSLGAQGAGELFF
TGTGCCAGCAGCTTAGGAGCCCAGGGGGCCGGGGAGCTGTTTTTT
>-|-|TRBV6-6|TRBJ1-5
CASSYSGGNQPQHF
TGTGCCAGCAGTTACTCGGGGGGCAATCAGCCCCAGCATTTT
>-|-|TRBV19|TRBJ1-5
CASSIDGVGDQPQHF
TGTGCCAGTAGTATAGATGGAGTTGGGGATCAGCCCCAGCATTTT
>-|-|TRBV11-2|TRBJ2-5
CASSLAEGTQETQYF
TGTGCCAGCAGCTTAGCTGAAGGAACCCAAGAGACCCAGTACTTC
>once|-|TRBV10-1|TRBJ2-7
CASSEARNEQYF
TGCGCCAGCAGTGAAGCCAGAAACGAGCAGTACTTC
>-|-|TRBV27|TRBJ1-5
CASSAGAHSNQPQHF
TGTGCCAGCTCAGCCGGGGCACATAGCAATCAGCCCCAGCATTTT
>-|TRBD1|TRBV7-2|TRBJ2-5
CASSLQGDQETQYF
TGTGCCAGCAGCTTACAGGGGGACCAAGAGACCCAGTACTTC
>-|-|TRBV10-3|TRBJ2-3
CAIGEPTDTQYF
TGTGCCATTGGGGAGCCCACAGATACGCAGTATTTT
>-|-|TRBV28|TRBJ2-4
CASSLGVWGLTKNIQYF
TGTGCCAGCAGTTTAGGGGTTTGGGGACTGACCAAAAACATTCAGTACTTC
>-|TRBD1|TRBV28|TRBJ1-3
CASSTGQGSGNTIYF
TGTGCCAGCAGCACCGGACAGGGGAGTGGAAACACCATATATTTT
>once|-|TRBV7-9|TRBJ1-2
CASSTSAGYGYTF
TGTGCCAGCAGCACCTCAGCTGGATATGGCTACACCTTC
>-|-|TRBV5-1|TRBJ2-7
CASSLSSREQYF
TGCGCCAGCAGCTTGAGTAGCCGCGAGCAGTACTTC
>once|-|TRBV5-1|TRBJ1-2
CASSLYRTERFGYTF
TGCGCCAGCAGCTTATACCGGACAGAACGGTTTGGCTACACCTTC
>-|TRBD1|TRBV19|TRBJ1-3
CASSNRDRGDWPGNTIYF
TGTGCCAGTAGTAACCGGGACAGGGGTGATTGGCCTGGAAACACCATATATTTT
>-|-|TRBV28|TRBJ1-5
CASTAGSYQPQHF
TGTGCCAGCACGGCAGGGTCGTATCAGCCCCAGCATTTT